A single sample is the source of the 15 T cell receptor beta chains below, sequenced in a study of blood T cell repertoires in COVID-19. The data were produced by immunoSEQ multiplex PCR, yet TCRdb's version contains in-frame clones alone and is incomplete. The data contain more than 150,000 clones, about four fifths of them singletons. The sequencing input was peripheral blood. These receptors were obtained from a human donor in a cohort sampled during active COVID-19.

The chain carries TRBV5-1 and TRBJ2-7, with D perhaps matching TRBD2 (5 bases). Per the germline V gene, CDR1 is SGHRS and CDR2 is YFSETQ. The CDR3 is made up of 15 amino acids. Trimming left V 5 bases short and J 2 bases short, with 17 bases between. The CDR3 nucleotides are TGCGCCAGCAGAATCGAGGGCCACTCTACCTACGAGCAGTACTTC. Translated: CASRIEGHSTYEQYF.

This clone has a handful of counts. The chain couples TRBV3-1 (or the pseudogene TRBV3-2) to TRBJ1-6; D unclear. V lost 1 base, J lost 8 bases, and 9 bases lay in between. This CDR3 has 14 residues. Looked up from germline, CDR1 is LGHDT and CDR2 is YNNKEL (reference sequence). For the CDR3, the DNA is TGTGCCAGCAGCCAAGCTGTACAAGATTCACCCCTCCACTTT. Its translation: CASSQAVQDSPLHF.

This rearrangement joins TRBV6-5 to TRBJ1-1; TRBD1 aligns across 9 bases. V was pared by 3 bases and J by 4 bases, with 3 bases of the junction left unmatched. The CDR3 consists of 14 residues. The germline V gene encodes CDR1 MNHEY and CDR2 SVGAGI. CDR3 nucleotides: TGTGCCAGCAGTTATAGGGGACAGGGCACTGAAGCTTTCTTT. Protein sequence: CASSYRGQGTEAFF.

The chain has TRBV7-8 and TRBJ1-6; D unresolved. Germline values: CDR1 SGHVS, CDR2 FQNEAQ. Trimming stripped 5 bases from V and 9 bases from J, with 14 bases between. The CDR3 is made up of 14 amino acids. Here the CDR3 reads CASSPERLSSPLHF. CDR3 nucleotide sequence: TGTGCCAGCAGCCCAGAAAGACTCTCTTCACCCCTCCACTTT. The full variable domain, with the rest looked up from reference TRBV7-8 and TRBJ1-6, is GAGVSQSPRYKVAKRGQDVALRCDPISGHVSLFWYQQALGQGPEFLTYFQNEAQLDKSGLPSDRFFAERPEGSVSTLKIQRTQQEDSAVYLCASSPERLSSPLHFGNGTRLTVT.

The V gene is TRBV12-3 or TRBV12-4, the J gene TRBJ1-6; D gene uncertain. With 8 bases removed from V and 10 bases from J, the gap between germline ends came to 12 bases. This CDR3 has 12 residues. The CDR3 DNA is TGTGCCAGCGCTCGGGGTATGTCACCCCTCCACTTT. This gives the protein CASARGMSPLHF.

The gene calls are TRBV7-8 and TRBJ2-2, with TRBD1 identical over 7 bases. V lost 4 bases, J lost 6 bases, and 8 bases stayed unmatched. The CDR3 has 15 amino acids. Germline assignment: CDR1 SGHVS and CDR2 FQNEAQ. CDR3 sequence: CASSSLGGLAGELFF. In DNA, the CDR3 is TGTGCCAGCAGCTCTTTAGGGGGCTTGGCCGGGGAGCTGTTTTTT.

About this clone: Distinct nucleotide sequences in the sample also encode this CDR3. V gene TRBV4-1 combines with J gene TRBJ1-1, with TRBD1 matching 7 bases. CDR3 length: 14 residues. CDR1 is MGHRA, CDR2 YSYEKL, per germline. V lost 3 bases, J lost 2 bases, and 3 bases stayed unmatched. CDR3 in amino acids: CASSQRGGNTEAFF. CDR3 coding DNA: TGCGCCAGCAGCCAGCGAGGGGGCAACACTGAAGCTTTCTTT.

This clone was detected only once. At one end, the junction sequence differs from germline, possibly due to a read error. Other DNA sequences in this specimen translate into the identical CDR3. This chain links TRBV7-9 with TRBJ2-5; a weak D match, TRBD1 (5 bases). CDR3 length equals 15 residues. CDR1 and CDR2 from the germline V gene are SEHNR and FQNEAQ (reference sequence). The CDR3: CASSLVRDSQETQYF. The CDR3 coding sequence is TGTGCCAGTAGCTTAGTCCGAGACAGCCAAGAGACCCAGTACTTC.

This clone was seen just once. Here the CDR3 DNA reads TGTGCCAGCAGCTTAGCGGCGGACTATGGCTACACCTTC. Translating gives CASSLAADYGYTF. V is TRBV7-9 and J is TRBJ1-2; D call uncertain. The CDR3 contains 13 residues. V was trimmed by 0 bases and J by 3 bases, leaving 5 bases between them. CDR1 and CDR2 from the germline V gene are SEHNR and FQNEAQ (reference sequence).

This chain uses TRBV7-3 with TRBJ2-1, with a tentative D call TRBD1 (6 bases). In germline, CDR1 is SGHTA, CDR2 FQGTGA. The CDR3 is made up of 15 amino acids. The V end lost 6 bases, the J end lost 0 bases, and 12 bases lay between the germline ends. The DNA for the CDR3 is TGTGCCAGCAGTCCGGACAGAATCTCCTACAATGAGCAGTTCTTC. The encoded protein is CASSPDRISYNEQFF.

The chain is built from TRBV12-5 and TRBJ1-2; D not resolved. This CDR3 is 14 amino acids long. Trimming took off 4 bases at V and 0 bases at J, with 9 bases between the two ends. Germline CDR1 LGHNT, CDR2 FRNRAP. This chain's CDR3 is CASGYWGANYGYTF. In DNA, the CDR3 is TGTGCTAGTGGTTACTGGGGAGCTAACTATGGCTACACCTTC.

This clone appeared a single time. V is TRBV6-2 or TRBV6-3 and J is TRBJ2-7, with TRBD2 identical over 13 bases. The CDR3 is made up of 15 amino acids. Germline V CDR1 and CDR2: MNHEY, SVGEGT. The V segment lost 6 bases and the J segment 1 base; nucleotides outside the gene matches: 3. The DNA of the CDR3 is TGTGCCAGCAGCCTGGGACTAGCGGGGTCCTACGAGCAGTACTTC. Translation gives CASSLGLAGSYEQYF.

The chain recombines TRBV12-3 or TRBV12-4 with TRBJ2-7; 9 bases match TRBD1. The CDR3 is 13 residues long. Unmatched junction bases numbered 1, after V lost 2 bases and J lost 5 bases. The CDR3: CASSLRQGDEQYF. Written as DNA, the CDR3 is TGTGCCAGCAGTTTAAGACAGGGGGACGAGCAGTACTTC.

The chain joins TRBV2 to TRBJ2-7; TRBD1 aligns across 8 bases. V shed 0 bases and J 4 bases; nucleotides not matched to a gene: 5. CDR1 SNHLY and CDR2 FYNNEI come from the germline V gene. CDR3 length equals 15 residues. CDR3 bases: TGTGCCAGCAGTGAAGCTTCCAGGGGGCGGTACGAGCAGTACTTC. Translation: CASSEASRGRYEQYF.

The V gene is TRBV5-4, the J gene TRBJ1-2, with D perhaps matching TRBD1 (6 bases). This CDR3 has 14 residues. V shed 3 bases and J shed 6 bases, with 15 bases lying between them. Germline lookup yields CDR1 SGHNT and CDR2 YYREEE (reference sequence). CDR3 sequence (DNA): TGTGCCAGCAGCTCGGGGGGGGGCCCCGATGGCTACACCTTC. This translates into CASSSGGGPDGYTF.